The 7 T cell receptor beta chains presented below share a single source sample, sequenced in a study of blood T cell repertoires in COVID-19. Sequencing used immunoSEQ multiplex PCR; TCRdb keeps in-frame clones, though not all of them. The data show about 180,000 clones, approximately 87% seen once. Specimen: peripheral blood. Receptor source: an older man with active or convalescent COVID-19.

V and J are TRBV5-1 and TRBJ2-2; 7 bases fit TRBD2. V lost 4 bases, J lost 1 base, and 10 bases stayed unmatched. This CDR3 is 17 amino acids long. CDR1 and CDR2 from the germline V gene are SGHRS and YFSETQ. The CDR3 protein is CASSRGSSGLNTGELFF. In nucleotides, the CDR3 is TGCGCCAGCAGCCGGGGTTCTAGCGGATTGAACACCGGGGAGCTGTTTTTT. The full variable domain, rest sourced from reference TRBV5-1 and TRBJ2-2, is KAGVTQTPRYLIKTRGQQVTLSCSPISGHRSVSWYQQTPGQGLQFLFEYFSETQRNKGNFPGRFSGRQFSNSRSEMNVSTLELGDSALYLCASSRGSSGLNTGELFFGEGSRLTVL.

The chain links TRBV13 to TRBJ2-7, with unresolved D. Germline CDR1 reads PRHDT; CDR2 reads FYEKMQ (reference sequence). The CDR3 sequence is 13 residues long. The V gene lost 8 bases and the J gene lost 2 bases, with 13 bases spanning the gap. CDR3 sequence: CASAERSAYEQYF. Here the CDR3 DNA reads TGTGCCAGCGCGGAACGGAGTGCCTACGAGCAGTACTTC.

The chain links TRBV5-1 to TRBJ2-3; D is ambiguous. The CDR3 sequence is 12 residues long. With 0 bases removed from V and 6 bases from J, the gap between germline ends came to 5 bases. CDR1 is SGHRS, CDR2 YFSETQ, per germline. The CDR3 DNA follows: TGCGCCAGCAGCTTGGAAGCGGATACGCAGTATTTT. Its protein product is CASSLEADTQYF.

CDR3 sequence reads: CASIGQGINSPLHF. DNA of the CDR3: TGTGCCAGCATCGGACAGGGGATTAATTCACCCCTCCACTTT. The V gene is TRBV19, the J gene TRBJ1-6; 9 bases agree with TRBD1. Germline CDR1 reads LNHDA; CDR2 reads SQIVND (reference sequence). The CDR3 covers 14 residues. V lost 9 bases, J lost 6 bases, and 6 bases stayed unmatched.

A single count supports this clone. V gene TRBV7-8 combines with J gene TRBJ1-4; D not certain. Trimming pared 1 base from V and 8 bases from J, leaving 11 bases between. Germline values: CDR1 SGHVS, CDR2 FQNEAQ. This CDR3 has 14 residues. In DNA form, the CDR3 reads TGTGCCAGCAGCTTAGAAATTGCCAGAGAAAAACTGTTTTTT. This encodes CASSLEIAREKLFF.

The V and J genes are TRBV7-2 and TRBJ2-1, with 9 bases identical to TRBD2. The CDR3 loop spans 16 amino acids. Germline assignment: CDR1 SGHTA and CDR2 FQGNSA. Trimming cost V 1 base and J 7 bases; bases outside gene matches: 8. The CDR3 protein is CASSLGFAGGRNEQFF. CDR3 DNA: TGTGCCAGCAGCTTAGGCTTTGCGGGGGGGAGGAATGAGCAGTTCTTC. The complete variable domain, with remaining parts taken from reference TRBV7-2 and TRBJ2-1, reads GAGVSQSPSNKVTEKGKDVELRCDPISGHTALYWYRQSLGQGLEFLIYFQGNSAPDKSGLPSDRFSAERTGGSVSTLTIQRTQQEDSAVYLCASSLGFAGGRNEQFFGPGTRLTVL.

The genes are TRBV29-1 and TRBJ1-1; weak D call: TRBD1 (6 bases). Trimming cost V 3 bases and J 6 bases, with 14 bases left between them. This CDR3 has 13 residues. Germline lookup yields CDR1 SQVTM and CDR2 ANQGSEA. CDR3 DNA sequence: TGCAGCGTTGAGGGGGCGAGCTCGCCTGAAGCTTTCTTT. Its translation: CSVEGASSPEAFF.